This is a list of T cell receptor beta chains from one sample in a study of blood T cell repertoires in COVID-19. This table comes from immunoSEQ multiplex PCR, and its TCRdb copy is limited to in-frame clones, with some not included. The sample holds about 220,000 clones, around 80% seen once. Sequencing was performed on peripheral blood. Receptors were obtained from a woman in her 70s with acute or convalescent COVID-19. Each CDR3 is given with its conserved first and last residue.

v_call,cdr3_length,cdr3_aa
TRBV3-1/TRBV3-2,15,CASSQDQRPTDTQYF
TRBV3-1/TRBV3-2,15,CASSQVGTRQETQYF
TRBV7-2,15,CASSLDYRADNEQFF
TRBV20-1,11,CSARGEGGYTF
TRBV5-1,12,CASSPDSYGYTF
TRBV9,15,CASSVGRQLNTEAFF
TRBV7-6,16,CASSTTSGGFYNEQFF
TRBV6-5,15,CASRPGQGSSYEQYF
TRBV5-1,14,CASSPGQSNQPQHF
TRBV5-8,18,CASHLEGLNPSGANVLTF
TRBV24-1,13,CATGTGLAGELFF
TRBV9,14,CASSVDPGSETQYF
TRBV4-3,15,CASSQEGGRGAEAFF
TRBV2,15,CASRGNGQNYNEQFF
TRBV20-1,11,CSARLNEKLFF
TRBV7-3,13,CASSPTHQETQYF
TRBV3-1/TRBV3-2,14,CASSQDLTGGTQFF
TRBV3-1/TRBV3-2,15,CASSQDLGRQETQYF
TRBV3-1/TRBV3-2,13,CASSTLRTDTQYF
TRBV5-5,16,CASSLAGTGMTDTQYF
TRBV5-1,16,CASSLTGTGSGTEAFF
TRBV5-6,14,CASSWDRGNSPLHF
TRBV29-1,11,CSAEGTGELFF
TRBV7-6,19,CASSLIKRTSGGARETQYF
TRBV10-1,13,CASGTSGTDTQYF
TRBV10-2,16,CASSDVGGGSSYEQYF
TRBV6-2/TRBV6-3,14,CASSYYSLVETQYF